This T cell receptor beta chain originates from a study of technical replicates of blood from a few donors. Data came from immunoSEQ multiplex PCR; TCRdb stores just in-frame clones and leaves some out. In the table there are 60,000 to 80,000 clones, roughly 93% of which are singletons. CDR3 size: 13 residues. Germline CDR1 and CDR2: SGHTA and FQGTGA. V lost 5 bases to trimming and J lost 6 bases; unmatched junction nucleotides: 6. V and J are TRBV7-3 and TRBJ1-1, with 7 bases fitting TRBD1. The sequencing sample was made of T cells isolated from PBMCs. The receptor comes from a human donor in good health. DNA of the CDR3: TGTGCCAGCAGCCTGACAGGGTTCGCTGAAGCTTTCTTT. This encodes CASSLTGFAEAFF.